One and the same sample provided the 3 T cell receptor beta chains below, sequenced in a study of blood T cells in healthy people across ages. Together with a sample-barcoded 5' primer, a J-beta primer mix was included in a second PCR lasting about 6 to 11 cycles. One entry per CDR3 protein, called by TCRdb with MiXCR from the 5' RACE reads. Here the sample spans around 800,000 distinct CDR3 sequences, 62% being singletons. The sequenced sample consisted of blood. These receptors were collected from a man aged 25 to 45 in good health.

The chain has TRBV4-3 and TRBJ2-1; D may be TRBD2 (6 bases). Trimming stripped 1 base from V and 8 bases from J, with 12 bases between. The CDR3 covers 14 residues. Germline values: CDR1 LGHNA, CDR2 YSLEER. The CDR3 DNA reads TGCGCCAGCAGCCAAGTCGCGGGGTGGTATGAGCAGTTCTTC. This sequence encodes CASSQVAGWYEQFF.

The gene calls are TRBV20-1 and TRBJ2-7; perhaps TRBD1 as D (6 bases). Germline V gives CDR1 DFQATT, CDR2 SNEGSKA (reference sequence). This CDR3 spans 14 amino acids. V shed 1 base and J shed 7 bases, with 17 bases lying between them. The DNA for the CDR3 is TGCAGTGCTAGAGCTGGCAGGGGTTTGAGGGAGCAGTACTTC. This translates into CSARAGRGLREQYF.

The genes are TRBV20-1 and TRBJ1-1; 7 nucleotides match TRBD1. This CDR3 contains 12 residues. J gave up 4 bases and V 7 bases, and 6 bases lay outside the gene matches. CDR1 and CDR2 from the germline V gene are DFQATT and SNEGSKA (reference sequence). The CDR3 region is CSVNRGFTEAFF. Written as DNA, the CDR3 is TGCAGTGTGAACAGGGGTTTCACTGAAGCTTTCTTT.